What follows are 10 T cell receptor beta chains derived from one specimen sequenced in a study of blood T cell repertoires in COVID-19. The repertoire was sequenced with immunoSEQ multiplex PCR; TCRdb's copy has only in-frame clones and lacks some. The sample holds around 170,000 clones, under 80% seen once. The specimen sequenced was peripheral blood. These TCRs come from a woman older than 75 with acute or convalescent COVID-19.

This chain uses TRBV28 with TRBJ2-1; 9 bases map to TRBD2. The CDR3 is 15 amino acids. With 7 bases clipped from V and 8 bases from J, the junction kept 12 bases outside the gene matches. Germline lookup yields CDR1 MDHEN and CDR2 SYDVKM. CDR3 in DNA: TGTGCCAGCATATCGGGGTCTAGCGGGATCCATGAGCAGTTCTTC. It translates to CASISGSSGIHEQFF. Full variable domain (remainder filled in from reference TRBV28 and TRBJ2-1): DVKVTQSSRYLVKRTGEKVFLECVQDMDHENMFWYRQDPGLGLRLIYFSYDVKMKEKGDIPEGYSVSREKKERFSLILESASTNQTSMYLCASISGSSGIHEQFFGPGTRLTVL.

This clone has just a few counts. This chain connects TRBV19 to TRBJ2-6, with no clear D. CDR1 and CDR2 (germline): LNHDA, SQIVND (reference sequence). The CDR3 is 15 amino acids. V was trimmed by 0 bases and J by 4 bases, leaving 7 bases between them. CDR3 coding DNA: TGTGCCAGTAGTATAGACCACTACGGGGCCAACGTCCTGACTTTC. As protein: CASSIDHYGANVLTF.

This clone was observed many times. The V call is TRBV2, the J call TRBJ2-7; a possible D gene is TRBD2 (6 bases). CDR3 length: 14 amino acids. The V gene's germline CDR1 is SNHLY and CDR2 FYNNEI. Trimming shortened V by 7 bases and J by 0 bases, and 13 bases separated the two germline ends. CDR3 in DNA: TGTGCCAGCACCCACCCGGGGGACTCCTACGAGCAGTACTTC. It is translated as CASTHPGDSYEQYF.

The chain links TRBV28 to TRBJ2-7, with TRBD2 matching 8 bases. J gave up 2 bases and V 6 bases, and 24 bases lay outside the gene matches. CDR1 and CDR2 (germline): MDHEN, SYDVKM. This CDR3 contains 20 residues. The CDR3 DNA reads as TGTGCCAGCAGCTACCCCCTATTAGCGGGAATCAAAAACAGGACCTACGAGCAGTACTTC. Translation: CASSYPLLAGIKNRTYEQYF.

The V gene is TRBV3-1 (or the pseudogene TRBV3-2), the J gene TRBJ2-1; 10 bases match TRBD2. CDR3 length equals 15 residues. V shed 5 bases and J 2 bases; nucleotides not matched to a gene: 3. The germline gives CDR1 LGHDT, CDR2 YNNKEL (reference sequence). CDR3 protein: CASSETSGTYNEQFF. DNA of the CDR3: TGTGCCAGCAGCGAAACTAGCGGGACCTACAATGAGCAGTTCTTC.

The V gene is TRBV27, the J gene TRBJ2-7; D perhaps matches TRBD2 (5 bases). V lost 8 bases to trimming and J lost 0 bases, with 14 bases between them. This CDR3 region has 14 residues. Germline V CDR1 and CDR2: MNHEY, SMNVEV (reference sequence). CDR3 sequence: CASGIGSLSYEQYF. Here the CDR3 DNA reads TGTGCCAGCGGGATAGGGAGCCTCTCCTACGAGCAGTACTTC.

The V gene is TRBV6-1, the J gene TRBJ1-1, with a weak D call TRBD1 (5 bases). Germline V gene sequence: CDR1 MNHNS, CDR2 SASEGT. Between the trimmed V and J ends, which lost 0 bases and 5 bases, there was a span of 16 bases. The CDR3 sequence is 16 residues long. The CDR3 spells CASSEAQGIGVTEAFF. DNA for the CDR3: TGTGCCAGCAGTGAAGCGCAGGGTATAGGGGTTACTGAAGCTTTCTTT.

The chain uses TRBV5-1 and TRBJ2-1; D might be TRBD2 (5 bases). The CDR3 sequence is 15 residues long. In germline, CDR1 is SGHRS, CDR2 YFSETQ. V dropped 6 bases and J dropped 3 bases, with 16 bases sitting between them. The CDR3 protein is CASNPRVRGYNEQFF. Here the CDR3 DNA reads TGCGCCAGCAACCCTAGGGTTCGGGGCTACAATGAGCAGTTCTTC. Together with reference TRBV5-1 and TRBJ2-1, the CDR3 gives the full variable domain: KAGVTQTPRYLIKTRGQQVTLSCSPISGHRSVSWYQQTPGQGLQFLFEYFSETQRNKGNFPGRFSGRQFSNSRSEMNVSTLELGDSALYLCASNPRVRGYNEQFFGPGTRLTVL.

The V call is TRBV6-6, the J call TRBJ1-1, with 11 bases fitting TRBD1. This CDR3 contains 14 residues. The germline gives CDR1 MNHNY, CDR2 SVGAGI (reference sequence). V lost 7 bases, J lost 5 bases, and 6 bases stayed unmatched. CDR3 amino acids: CASMKGQGGTEAFF. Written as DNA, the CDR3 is TGTGCCAGCATGAAGGGACAGGGGGGTACTGAAGCTTTCTTT.

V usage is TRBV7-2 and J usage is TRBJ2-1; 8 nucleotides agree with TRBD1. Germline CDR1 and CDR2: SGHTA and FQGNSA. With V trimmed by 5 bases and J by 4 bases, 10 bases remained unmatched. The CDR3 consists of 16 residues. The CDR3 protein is CASSLTRDRRYNEQFF. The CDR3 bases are TGTGCCAGCAGCCTAACCCGGGACAGGCGATACAATGAGCAGTTCTTC.